These 16 T cell receptor beta chains originate from one sample sequenced in a study of T cell clonotyping in hematopoietic cell transplantation. Generated by immunoSEQ multiplex PCR, the TCRdb table keeps only in-frame clones and is missing some. The data contain 4,000 to 5,000 clones, over 85% of them singletons. The sample consisted of peripheral blood mononuclear cells, taken 30 days after allogeneic stem cell transplant. These receptors all stem from a male patient aged 70 to 80 who had an allogeneic stem cell transplant from an unrelated donor, so T cells may come from the graft donor. Some clones in this sample may be carry-over from other donors' samples.

In this sample, this clone turned up once. J is TRBJ2-2 and V is TRBV27; 10 bases fit TRBD1. Losses at the gene ends were 8 bases for V and 6 bases for J; bases not matched to a gene: 6. The CDR3 consists of 14 residues. Germline CDR1 and CDR2: MNHEY and SMNVEV (reference sequence). The CDR3 region has the DNA TGTGCCAGCGGGGGACAGGGGTACGCCGGGGAGCTGTTTTTT. This translates into CASGGQGYAGELFF.

The V call is TRBV10-2, the J call TRBJ1-5; D remains ambiguous. This CDR3 is 16 amino acids long. V was pared by 6 bases and J by 2 bases, with 17 bases between. Germline CDR1 is WSHSY and CDR2 is SAAADI. CDR3 nucleotides: TGCGCCAGCAGGCTTGACGGCGCTATAGGCAATCAGCCCCAGCATTTT. It encodes CASRLDGAIGNQPQHF.

The J gene is TRBJ1-1, the V gene TRBV5-1, with TRBD1 matching 7 bases. The germline CDR1 and CDR2 sequences are SGHRS and YFSETQ. With 1 base clipped from V and 3 bases from J, the junction kept 0 bases outside the gene matches. The CDR3 has 13 residues. CDR3 protein: CASSLTGDTEAFF. The CDR3 nucleotides read TGCGCCAGCAGCTTGACAGGGGACACTGAAGCTTTCTTT.

The chain employs TRBV6-5 and TRBJ1-1; D uncertain. This CDR3 comprises 14 residues. CDR1 is MNHEY, CDR2 SVGAGI, per germline. V lost 6 bases and J lost 4, with 15 bases in between. This CDR3 reads CASSILALSTEAFF. CDR3 nucleotide sequence: TGTGCCAGCAGCATATTAGCGCTGAGCACTGAAGCTTTCTTT.

This chain joins TRBV2 and TRBJ2-7; 7 positions agree with TRBD2. With 5 bases clipped from V and 5 bases from J, the junction kept 6 bases outside the gene matches. Per germline, CDR1 SNHLY and CDR2 FYNNEI. The CDR3 spans 13 residues. For the CDR3, the DNA is TGTGCCAGCAGTCAAAGCGGGATCCACGAGCAGTACTTC. The encoded protein is CASSQSGIHEQYF.

The rearrangement uses TRBV30 and TRBJ2-5; TRBD1 might be the D (5 bases). The end of the DNA aligns better with TRBJ2-7, so the J call may be wrong. There are 12 residues in the CDR3. Germline loops: CDR1 GTSNPN, CDR2 SVGIG (reference sequence). CDR3 in DNA: TGTGCCTGGAAGGGGTCCTCCTACGAGCAGTACTTC. Translating gives CAWKGSSYEQYF.

The rearrangement links TRBV25-1 to TRBJ2-1; D gene ambiguous. This CDR3 is 12 amino acids long. The ends were cut back, 2 bases at V and 6 bases at J, with 5 bases in the middle. Germline lookup yields CDR1 MGHDK and CDR2 SYGVNS. The CDR3 sequence is CASSERVNEQFF. The CDR3, as DNA: TGTGCCAGCAGTGAACGGGTCAATGAGCAGTTCTTC. Full variable domain (outside the CDR3, taken from reference TRBV25-1 and TRBJ2-1): EADIYQTPRYLVIGTGKKITLECSQTMGHDKMYWYQQDPGMELHLIHYSYGVNSTEKGDLSSESTVSRIRTEHFPLTLESARPSHTSQYLCASSERVNEQFFGPGTRLTVL.

This rearrangement joins TRBV7-8 to TRBJ2-6; D gene ambiguous. V lost 5 bases and J 1 base, leaving 9 bases between the germline ends. This CDR3 has 15 amino acids. In germline, CDR1 is SGHVS, CDR2 FQNEAQ. In DNA, the CDR3 is TGTGCCAGCAGCCGAGACACATCTGGGGCCAACGTCCTGACTTTC. Translation: CASSRDTSGANVLTF.

The rearrangement joins TRBV30 to TRBJ2-6, with D perhaps given as TRBD1 or TRBD2 (5 bases each). The V gene lost 0 bases and the J gene lost 2 bases, with 11 bases spanning the gap. Germline CDR1 GTSNPN, CDR2 SVGIG (reference sequence). CDR3 length: 16 residues. CDR3 nucleotide sequence: TGTGCCTGGAGTGTACCGGGGCTGACTGGGGCCAACGTCCTGACTTTC. This gives the protein CAWSVPGLTGANVLTF.

The CDR3 spells CASSLGGLVGETQYF. The CDR3 DNA sequence: TGTGCCAGCAGCTTAGGGGGACTGGTCGGGGAGACCCAGTACTTC. The gene calls are TRBV7-9 and TRBJ2-5; possible D gene TRBD2, 6 bases. Trimming left V 1 base short and J 5 bases short, with 14 bases between. CDR1 is SEHNR and CDR2 is FQNEAQ in the germline V gene (reference sequence). The CDR3 sequence is 15 residues long.

J is TRBJ2-6 and V is TRBV7-9; D is possibly TRBD1 (5 bases). The CDR3 loop spans 15 amino acids. Germline CDR1 is SEHNR and CDR2 is FQNEAQ (reference sequence). V lost 3 bases, J lost 8 bases, and 14 bases lay in between. CDR3 sequence (DNA): TGTGCCAGCAGCTTTTGGACAATTACGACCAACGTCCTGACTTTC. Translating gives CASSFWTITTNVLTF.

The rearrangement joins TRBV7-9 to TRBJ2-7, with D possibly being TRBD1 (5 bases). The germline CDR1 and CDR2 sequences are SEHNR and FQNEAQ (reference sequence). The CDR3 loop spans 16 amino acids. Trimming took 5 bases from V and 0 from J, leaving 17 bases between them. The CDR3 protein is CASSHSGAESSYEQYF. The DNA for the CDR3 is TGTGCCAGCAGCCATAGTGGGGCAGAGAGCTCCTACGAGCAGTACTTC.

This rearrangement joins TRBV5-6 to TRBJ2-3; TRBD1 aligns across 11 bases. The CDR3 sequence is 14 residues long. J lost 8 bases, V lost 3 bases, and 5 bases had no gene match. Germline values: CDR1 SGHDT, CDR2 YYEEEE. CDR3 region: CASSWAGTGGTQYF. CDR3 nucleotides: TGTGCCAGCAGCTGGGCTGGGACAGGGGGTACGCAGTATTTT.

The V call is TRBV28, the J call TRBJ1-5, with unresolved D. This CDR3 has 15 residues. V shed 5 bases and J shed 4 bases, with 15 bases lying between them. Germline values: CDR1 MDHEN, CDR2 SYDVKM. As DNA, the CDR3 is TGTGCCAGCAGTCCCTTTTTTCGCCCAAATCAGCCCCAGCATTTT. Translation gives CASSPFFRPNQPQHF.

The J gene is TRBJ2-1, the V gene TRBV9; 13 bases are shared with TRBD2. Germline loops: CDR1 SGDLS, CDR2 YYNGEE. CDR3 size: 16 residues. Trimming at V came to 5 bases and at J to 9 bases, leaving 11 bases not matched to a gene. CDR3 region: CASRRTSGRSSGEQFF. CDR3 bases: TGTGCCAGCAGGAGGACTAGCGGGAGATCCTCGGGTGAGCAGTTCTTC. Complete variable domain (other parts from reference TRBV9 and TRBJ2-1): DSGVTQTPKHLITATGQRVTLRCSPRSGDLSVYWYQQSLDQGLQFLIQYYNGEERAKGNILERFSAQQFPDLHSELNLSSLELGDSALYFCASRRTSGRSSGEQFFGPGTRLTVL.

The rearrangement uses TRBV7-9 and TRBJ2-7, with D possibly being TRBD1 (5 bases). This CDR3 has 13 amino acids. Germline V gives CDR1 SEHNR, CDR2 FQNEAQ (reference sequence). The V and J ends lost 2 bases and 6 bases respectively, with 11 bases between them. DNA for the CDR3: TGTGCCAGCAGCTTATCAGGGAACGCCGAGCAGTACTTC. It translates to CASSLSGNAEQYF.